Below, 7 T cell receptor beta chains from the same sample are listed, as sequenced in a study of OX40 agonist ivuxolimab in advanced cancers. Method: immunoSEQ multiplex PCR; TCRdb's copy keeps in-frame clones and lacks some. Here the sample spans 81,000 or so clones, about 90% being singletons. This specimen was CD4+ or CD8+ T cells sorted from blood, taken in a trial of the OX40 agonist ivuxolimab. The source of these receptors is an adult with an advanced solid tumor such as melanoma, head and neck, liver or kidney cancer.

The V and J genes are TRBV7-2 and TRBJ2-7; TRBD1 matches 7 bases. Germline CDR1 and CDR2: SGHTA and FQGNSA. CDR3 length equals 15 residues. V lost 1 base, J lost 6 bases, and 9 bases stayed unmatched. The CDR3 protein is CASSLGRGRSPEQYF. The CDR3 DNA follows: TGTGCCAGCAGCTTAGGTAGGGGGCGCTCCCCCGAGCAGTACTTC.

This clone was counted a single time. V and J are TRBV9 and TRBJ2-1; D is uncertain. Germline values: CDR1 SGDLS, CDR2 YYNGEE. Trimming took off 0 bases at V and 9 bases at J, with 7 bases between the two ends. The CDR3 covers 12 residues. DNA of the CDR3: TGTGCCAGCAGCGTAGGAATGGGTGAGCAGTTCTTC. Translated, it gives CASSVGMGEQFF.

The genes are TRBV2 and TRBJ2-7; D is tentatively TRBD1 or TRBD2 (5 bases each). Germline assignment: CDR1 SNHLY and CDR2 FYNNEI. The CDR3 extends over 8 amino acids. The CDR3 DNA follows: TGTGCCAGCAGGGTCGGGGCGGTC. Protein: CASRVGAV.

This clone came up once. The gene calls are TRBV30 and TRBJ1-6; D not resolved. Trimming pared 3 bases from V and 3 bases from J, leaving 0 bases between. Germline V gene lookup returns CDR1 GTSNPN and CDR2 SVGIG (reference sequence). The CDR3 covers 11 residues. The CDR3 nucleotides are TGTGCCTGGAGCTATAATTCACCCCTCCACTTT. The encoded protein is CAWSYNSPLHF.

The V gene is TRBV28, the J gene TRBJ1-5; D remains ambiguous. The CDR3 has 14 amino acids. V was shortened by 3 bases and J by 7 bases, with 13 bases between the two germline ends. CDR1 MDHEN and CDR2 SYDVKM come from the germline V gene. The CDR3 spells CASSFWQLSQPQHF. The CDR3 DNA reads as TGTGCCAGCAGTTTTTGGCAATTGAGCCAGCCCCAGCATTTT.

This chain joins TRBV30 and TRBJ1-6; D possibly corresponds to TRBD1 (6 bases). The germline V and J ends were trimmed by 5 bases and 9 bases, with 14 bases remaining between them. The germline V gene encodes CDR1 GTSNPN and CDR2 SVGIG (reference sequence). This CDR3 region has 13 residues. The CDR3 DNA reads as TGTGCCTGGGACACAGGGAGAGGTTCACCCCTCCACTTT. This translates into CAWDTGRGSPLHF.

This clone has only one observation. The chain combines TRBV5-1 with TRBJ2-1, with 9 bases aligning to TRBD2. Germline values: CDR1 SGHRS, CDR2 YFSETQ. This CDR3 spans 18 amino acids. Trimming at V came to 4 bases and at J to 0 bases, leaving 11 bases not matched to a gene. The CDR3, as DNA: TGCGCCAGCAGCCACCTGTCACTTAGCGGGAGCTCCTACAATGAGCAGTTCTTC. It encodes CASSHLSLSGSSYNEQFF. Supplemented by reference TRBV5-1 and TRBJ2-1, the full variable domain reads KAGVTQTPRYLIKTRGQQVTLSCSPISGHRSVSWYQQTPGQGLQFLFEYFSETQRNKGNFPGRFSGRQFSNSRSEMNVSTLELGDSALYLCASSHLSLSGSSYNEQFFGPGTRLTVL.